Listed here are 13 T cell receptor beta chains from one sample, sequenced in a study of cytomegalovirus exposure and HLA in healthy donors (TCRdb year 2017). Libraries came from the immunoSEQ multiplex PCR assay. For the multiplex PCR, a mixture combining 60 forward primers for TCR Vbeta segments and 13 reverse primers for TCR Jbeta segments was used. TCRdb retrieved this table from immuneACCESS and kept in-frame rearrangements only. Not all clones are present; in checked studies, unresolved V genes account for under half, and no reason is known for the remainder. The sample table holds roughly 100,000 clones, of which 69% were seen once. 3.2% of the sample belongs to the ten largest clones. The sequencing sample was made of PBMCs. Source of these receptors: a man aged 25 to 40 in good health and CMV-seronegative.

This clone showed up just a few times. The chain employs TRBV7-9 and TRBJ2-2, with a tentative D call TRBD1 (6 bases). The ends were cut back, 5 bases at V and 6 bases at J, with 16 bases in the middle. The CDR3 is 15 residues long. Germline V gene data show CDR1 as SEHNR and CDR2 as FQNEAQ (reference sequence). The DNA of the CDR3 is TGTGCCAGCAGCGACGGGACAAGGCATCCCGGGGAGCTGTTTTTT. This translates into CASSDGTRHPGELFF. Full variable domain (outside the CDR3, taken from reference TRBV7-9 and TRBJ2-2): DTGVSQNPRHKITKRGQNVTFRCDPISEHNRLYWYRQTLGQGPEFLTYFQNEAQLEKSRLLSDRFSAERPKGSFSTLEIQRTEQGDSAMYLCASSDGTRHPGELFFGEGSRLTVL.

This clone was seen more than once but under ten times. This chain links TRBV6-6 with TRBJ2-7, with no clear D. Between the trimmed V and J ends, which lost 6 bases and 3 bases, there was a span of 6 bases. This CDR3 has 11 residues. Germline V CDR1 and CDR2: MNHNY, SVGAGI (reference sequence). CDR3: CASSAGYEQYF. In DNA, the CDR3 is TGTGCCAGCAGCGCCGGCTACGAGCAGTACTTC.

The chain joins TRBV27 to TRBJ1-2; TRBD1 aligns across 10 bases. Losses at the gene ends were 4 bases for V and 2 bases for J; bases not matched to a gene: 10. Germline CDR1 reads MNHEY; CDR2 reads SMNVEV (reference sequence). This CDR3 has 17 amino acids. Written as DNA, the CDR3 is TGTGCCAGCAGTTCCGCCGGGGACAGGGGATACAACTATGGCTACACCTTC. Translation: CASSSAGDRGYNYGYTF.

Only a few counts were recorded for this clone. V gene TRBV18 combines with J gene TRBJ2-1, with 10 bases identical to TRBD2. The CDR3 totals 14 residues. From germline, CDR1 is KGHSH and CDR2 LQKENI. The junction had 5 bases not matched to a gene; V was cut back by 3 bases and J by 9 bases. The CDR3 nucleotides read TGTGCCAGCTCACCTAGCGGGAGGACGAGTGAGCAGTTCTTC. Protein product: CASSPSGRTSEQFF.

The chain employs TRBV9 and TRBJ2-7; 9 bases are shared with TRBD1. This CDR3 contains 14 residues. The J segment lost 4 bases and the V segment lost 3 bases, leaving 5 bases of the junction unmatched. Per the germline V gene, CDR1 is SGDLS and CDR2 is YYNGEE. CDR3 protein: CASSEAGTGYEQYF. The CDR3 DNA reads TGTGCCAGCAGCGAAGCCGGGACAGGGTACGAGCAGTACTTC.

The chain recombines TRBV5-4 with TRBJ2-7; D unresolved. Germline CDR1 SGHNT, CDR2 YYREEE (reference sequence). The CDR3 extends over 15 amino acids. Trimming pared 0 bases from V and 2 bases from J, leaving 12 bases between. DNA for the CDR3: TGTGCCAGCAGCTTGGCTGGCGGAGCAACCTACGAGCAGTACTTC. The encoded protein is CASSLAGGATYEQYF.

The chain links TRBV19 to TRBJ2-1, with 12 bases identical to TRBD2. Germline CDR1 is LNHDA and CDR2 is SQIVND (reference sequence). The CDR3 extends over 15 amino acids. With 3 bases clipped from V and 12 bases from J, the junction kept 9 bases outside the gene matches. The CDR3 loop reads CASSIGLAGTSGQFF. The CDR3 DNA follows: TGTGCCAGTAGTATTGGACTAGCGGGGACAAGCGGGCAGTTCTTC.

The V and J genes are TRBV7-2 and TRBJ2-1; 9 positions agree with TRBD2. Per the germline V gene, CDR1 is SGHTA and CDR2 is FQGNSA. The ends lost 5 bases at V and 6 bases at J; junction bases unmatched: 14. This CDR3 contains 17 residues. CDR3 in DNA: TGTGCCAGCAGCCTTAAGAGCGGGAGGTTCGCCCCCAATGAGCAGTTCTTC. Protein sequence: CASSLKSGRFAPNEQFF.

The chain is built from TRBV28 and TRBJ1-1; 9 nucleotides match TRBD1. The CDR3 loop spans 15 amino acids. In germline, CDR1 is MDHEN, CDR2 SYDVKM. The V gene end was trimmed by 2 bases and the J gene end by 8 bases; junction bases not matched to a gene: 9. The DNA of the CDR3 is TGTGCCAGCAGTTTACGGACAGGGGCGACCGGGGAAGCTTTCTTT. It translates to CASSLRTGATGEAFF.

The chain employs TRBV19 and TRBJ1-4; 11 bases match TRBD1. CDR1 LNHDA and CDR2 SQIVND come from the germline V gene (reference sequence). Trimming took 4 bases from V and 6 from J; bases not matched to a gene: 4. The length of the CDR3 is 15 residues. The CDR3 nucleotides read TGTGCCAGTAGTAAGGACAGGGGGCCGGATGAAAAACTGTTTTTT. It encodes CASSKDRGPDEKLFF.

V usage is TRBV11-2 and J usage is TRBJ2-7, with D perhaps matching TRBD2 (5 bases). CDR3 length: 16 amino acids. V gave up 1 base and J gave up 6 bases, with 19 bases separating them. Per the germline V gene, CDR1 is SGHAT and CDR2 is FQNNGV. CDR3: CASSLGGVAKAAEQYF. The CDR3 DNA sequence: TGTGCCAGCAGCTTAGGGGGAGTGGCTAAGGCGGCCGAGCAGTACTTC.

V gene TRBV4-2 combines with J gene TRBJ1-1; possible D gene TRBD1, 5 bases. V gave up 3 bases and J gave up 0 bases, with 11 bases separating them. This CDR3 contains 15 residues. Germline V lookup: CDR1 LGHNA, CDR2 YNFKEQ. The chain's CDR3 is CASSQLTALNTEAFF. The CDR3 DNA follows: TGTGCCAGCAGCCAGTTGACAGCCCTGAACACTGAAGCTTTCTTT.

This clone has just a few counts. J is TRBJ2-6 and V is TRBV11-2, with 8 positions matching TRBD1. V shed 5 bases and J 0 bases; nucleotides not matched to a gene: 9. Germline lookup yields CDR1 SGHAT and CDR2 FQNNGV. The CDR3 sequence is 18 residues long. The CDR3 here is CASSTTDRVISGANVLTF. CDR3 bases: TGTGCCAGCAGCACCACGGACAGGGTGATCTCTGGGGCCAACGTCCTGACTTTC.